This T cell receptor (beta chain) was documented in a study of shared clonotypes between healthy human individuals. It was at deep level that the assay was run. Produced via immunoSEQ multiplex PCR; TCRdb's table is partial and in-frame only. The sample shows about 1 million clones, about three quarters of them seen only once. The sequenced sample consisted of memory CD4+ T cells sorted from blood. This sample's subset: CD45RA-negative fraction. The clonotype was recovered from a man aged 18 to 35 in good health.

The CDR3 sequence is CASSEEGTSRIETQYF. Written as DNA, the CDR3 is TGTGCCAGCAGTGAAGAAGGGACATCAAGGATAGAGACCCAGTACTTC. The gene calls are TRBV6-1 and TRBJ2-5, with D perhaps matching TRBD1 (6 bases). The CDR3 spans 16 residues. Germline-derived CDR1 and CDR2 are MNHNS and SASEGT. Trimming took 1 base from V and 4 from J, leaving 16 bases between them.